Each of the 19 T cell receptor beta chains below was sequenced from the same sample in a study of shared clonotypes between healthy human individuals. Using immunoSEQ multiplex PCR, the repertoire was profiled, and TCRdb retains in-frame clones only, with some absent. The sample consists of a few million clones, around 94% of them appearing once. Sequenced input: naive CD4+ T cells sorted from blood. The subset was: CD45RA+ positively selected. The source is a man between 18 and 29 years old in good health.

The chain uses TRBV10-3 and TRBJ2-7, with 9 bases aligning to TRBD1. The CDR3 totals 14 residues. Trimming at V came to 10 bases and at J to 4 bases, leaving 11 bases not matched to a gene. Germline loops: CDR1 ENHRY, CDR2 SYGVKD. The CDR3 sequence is CATLAGTGNYEQYF. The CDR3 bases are TGTGCCACCCTGGCGGGGACAGGGAATTACGAGCAGTACTTC.

CDR3 nucleotides: TGTGCCAGCTCACCCCAGGGGGCATCTAATGAAAAACTGTTTTTT. Translating gives CASSPQGASNEKLFF. The chain links TRBV18 to TRBJ1-4; 8 nucleotides line up with TRBD1. V lost 3 bases to trimming and J lost 3 bases; unmatched junction nucleotides: 3. In germline, CDR1 is KGHSH, CDR2 LQKENI. The CDR3 contains 15 residues.

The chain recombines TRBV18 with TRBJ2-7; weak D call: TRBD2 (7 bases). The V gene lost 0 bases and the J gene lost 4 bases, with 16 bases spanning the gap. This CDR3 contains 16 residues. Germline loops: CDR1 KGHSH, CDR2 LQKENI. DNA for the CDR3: TGTGCCAGCTCACCACCTCAAGGGGGGGCGGTATACGAGCAGTACTTC. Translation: CASSPPQGGAVYEQYF. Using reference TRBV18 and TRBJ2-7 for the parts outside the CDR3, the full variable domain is NAGVMQNPRHLVRRRGQEARLRCSPMKGHSHVYWYRQLPEEGLKFMVYLQKENIIDESGMPKERFSAEFPKEGPSILRIQQVVRGDSAAYFCASSPPQGGAVYEQYFGPGTRLTVT.

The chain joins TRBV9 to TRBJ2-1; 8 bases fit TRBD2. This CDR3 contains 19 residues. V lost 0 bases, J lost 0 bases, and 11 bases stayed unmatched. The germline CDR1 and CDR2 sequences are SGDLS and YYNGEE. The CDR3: CASSVGGMRSGSSYNEQFF. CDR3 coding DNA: TGTGCCAGCAGCGTAGGAGGGATGAGAAGCGGGAGCTCCTACAATGAGCAGTTCTTC.

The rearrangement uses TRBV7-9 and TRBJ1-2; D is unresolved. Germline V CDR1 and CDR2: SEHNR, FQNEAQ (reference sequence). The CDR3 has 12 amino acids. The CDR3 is CVPASELYGYTF. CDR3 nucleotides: TGTGTCCCGGCATCAGAGCTCTATGGCTACACCTTC.

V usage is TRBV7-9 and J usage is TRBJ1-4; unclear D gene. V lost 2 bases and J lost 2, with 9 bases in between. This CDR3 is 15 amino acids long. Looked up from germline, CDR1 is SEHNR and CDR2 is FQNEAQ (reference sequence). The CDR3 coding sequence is TGTGCCAGCAGCTTATCTGGATTCACTAATGAAAAACTGTTTTTT. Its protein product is CASSLSGFTNEKLFF.

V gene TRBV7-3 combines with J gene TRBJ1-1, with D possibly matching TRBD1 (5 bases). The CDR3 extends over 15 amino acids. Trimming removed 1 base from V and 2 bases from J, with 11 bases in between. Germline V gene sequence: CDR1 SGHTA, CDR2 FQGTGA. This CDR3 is CASSLNERGNTEAFF. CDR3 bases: TGTGCCAGCAGCTTAAATGAAAGGGGCAACACTGAAGCTTTCTTT.

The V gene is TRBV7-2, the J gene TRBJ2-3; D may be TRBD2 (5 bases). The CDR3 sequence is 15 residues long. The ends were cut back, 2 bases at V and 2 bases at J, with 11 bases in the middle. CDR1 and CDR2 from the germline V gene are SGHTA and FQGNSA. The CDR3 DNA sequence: TGTGCCAGCAGCTTACGGAGCGGCTACACAGATACGCAGTATTTT. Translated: CASSLRSGYTDTQYF.

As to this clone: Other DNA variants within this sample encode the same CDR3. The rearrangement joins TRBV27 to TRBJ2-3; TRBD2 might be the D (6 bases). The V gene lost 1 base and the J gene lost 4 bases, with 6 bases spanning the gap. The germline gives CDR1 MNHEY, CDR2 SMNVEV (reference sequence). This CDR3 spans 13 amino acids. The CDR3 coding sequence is TGTGCCAGCAGTTTATGGGGGGCAGATACGCAGTATTTT. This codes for CASSLWGADTQYF.

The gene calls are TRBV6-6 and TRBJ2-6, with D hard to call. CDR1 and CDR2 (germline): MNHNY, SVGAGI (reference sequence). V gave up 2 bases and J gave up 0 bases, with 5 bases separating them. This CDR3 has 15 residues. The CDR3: CASSYQSSGANVLTF. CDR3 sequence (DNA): TGTGCCAGCAGTTACCAAAGCTCTGGGGCCAACGTCCTGACTTTC.

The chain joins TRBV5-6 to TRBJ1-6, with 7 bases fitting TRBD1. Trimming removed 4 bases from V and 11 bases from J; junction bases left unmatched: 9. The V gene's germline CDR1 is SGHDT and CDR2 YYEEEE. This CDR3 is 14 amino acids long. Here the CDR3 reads CASSKLTGRAPLHF. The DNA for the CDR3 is TGTGCCAGCAGCAAGCTGACAGGGCGAGCACCCCTCCACTTT.

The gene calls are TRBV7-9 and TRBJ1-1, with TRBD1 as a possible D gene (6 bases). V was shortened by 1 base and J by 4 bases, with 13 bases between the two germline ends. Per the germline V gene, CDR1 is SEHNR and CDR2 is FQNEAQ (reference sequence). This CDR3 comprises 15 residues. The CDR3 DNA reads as TGTGCCAGCAGCTTAGGGGGGCGCGGTAGCACTGAAGCTTTCTTT. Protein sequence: CASSLGGRGSTEAFF.

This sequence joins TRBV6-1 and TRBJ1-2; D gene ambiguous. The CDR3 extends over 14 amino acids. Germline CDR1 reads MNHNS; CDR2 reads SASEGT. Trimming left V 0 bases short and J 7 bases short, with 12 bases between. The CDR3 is CASSEAHRVGGYTF. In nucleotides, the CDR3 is TGTGCCAGCAGTGAAGCGCATAGGGTAGGTGGCTACACCTTC.

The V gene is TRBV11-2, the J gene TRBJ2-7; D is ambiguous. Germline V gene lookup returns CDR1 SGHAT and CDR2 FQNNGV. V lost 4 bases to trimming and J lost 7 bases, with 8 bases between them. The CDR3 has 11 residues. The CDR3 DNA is TGTGCCAGCAGCTCCCTAATGGAGCAGTACTTC. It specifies CASSSLMEQYF. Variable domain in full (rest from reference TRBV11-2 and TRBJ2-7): EAGVAQSPRYKIIEKRQSVAFWCNPISGHATLYWYQQILGQGPKLLIQFQNNGVVDDSQLPKDRFSAERLKGVDSTLKIQPAKLEDSAVYLCASSSLMEQYFGPGTRLTVT.

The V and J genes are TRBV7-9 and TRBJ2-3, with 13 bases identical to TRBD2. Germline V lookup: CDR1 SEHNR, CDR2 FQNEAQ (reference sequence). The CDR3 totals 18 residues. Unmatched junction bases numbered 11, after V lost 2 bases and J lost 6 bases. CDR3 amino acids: CASSLTLGLAGPADTQYF. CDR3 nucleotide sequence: TGTGCCAGCAGCTTAACGCTGGGACTAGCGGGGCCGGCGGATACGCAGTATTTT.

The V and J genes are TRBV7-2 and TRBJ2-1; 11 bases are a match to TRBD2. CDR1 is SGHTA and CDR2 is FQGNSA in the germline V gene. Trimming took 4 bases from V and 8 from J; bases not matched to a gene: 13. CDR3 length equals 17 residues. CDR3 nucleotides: TGTGCCAGCAGCTCCGCGCCCACTAGCGGGAGCATCCATGAGCAGTTCTTC. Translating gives CASSSAPTSGSIHEQFF.

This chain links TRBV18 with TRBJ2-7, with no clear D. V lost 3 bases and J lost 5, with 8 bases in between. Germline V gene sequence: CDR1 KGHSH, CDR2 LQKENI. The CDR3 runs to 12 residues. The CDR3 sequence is CASSPTLDEQYF. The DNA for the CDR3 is TGTGCCAGCTCACCCACCCTTGACGAGCAGTACTTC.

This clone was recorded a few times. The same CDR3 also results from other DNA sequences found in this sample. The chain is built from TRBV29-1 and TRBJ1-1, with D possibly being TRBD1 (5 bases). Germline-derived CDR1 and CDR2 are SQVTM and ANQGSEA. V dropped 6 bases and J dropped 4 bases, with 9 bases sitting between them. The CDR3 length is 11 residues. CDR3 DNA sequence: TGCAGCGTCCCCGGGGGCACTGAAGCTTTCTTT. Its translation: CSVPGGTEAFF. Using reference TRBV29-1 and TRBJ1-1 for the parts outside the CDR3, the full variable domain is SAVISQKPSRDICQRGTSLTIQCQVDSQVTMMFWYRQQPGQSLTLIATANQGSEATYESGFVIDKFPISRPNLTFSTLTVSNMSPEDSSIYLCSVPGGTEAFFGQGTRLTVV.

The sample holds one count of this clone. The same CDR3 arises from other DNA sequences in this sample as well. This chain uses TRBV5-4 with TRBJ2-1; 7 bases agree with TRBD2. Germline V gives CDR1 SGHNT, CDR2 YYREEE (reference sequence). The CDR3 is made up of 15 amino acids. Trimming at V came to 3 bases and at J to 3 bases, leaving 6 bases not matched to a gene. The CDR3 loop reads CASSWGTGGYNEQFF. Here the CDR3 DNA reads TGTGCCAGCAGCTGGGGGACGGGGGGCTACAATGAGCAGTTCTTC.